Here is one T cell receptor (beta chain) with its context. Some clones are missing from TCRdb's copy, which holds only in-frame ones; the method was immunoSEQ multiplex PCR. The sample shows about 100,000 clones, 87% of them seen only once. These data originate in a study of control samples from healthy donors and cancer patients. The CDR3 contains 14 residues. CDR1 and CDR2 (germline): MNHEY, SVGAGI. V shed 6 bases and J shed 4 bases, with 15 bases lying between them. The TCR was taken from a woman between 45 and 65 years old in good health. Sequenced sample: blood. The V and J genes are TRBV6-5 and TRBJ1-2; D is ambiguous. CDR3 nucleotide sequence: TGTGCCAGCAGCTCACTGGAATTTTTCTATGGCTACACCTTC. The encoded protein is CASSSLEFFYGYTF.